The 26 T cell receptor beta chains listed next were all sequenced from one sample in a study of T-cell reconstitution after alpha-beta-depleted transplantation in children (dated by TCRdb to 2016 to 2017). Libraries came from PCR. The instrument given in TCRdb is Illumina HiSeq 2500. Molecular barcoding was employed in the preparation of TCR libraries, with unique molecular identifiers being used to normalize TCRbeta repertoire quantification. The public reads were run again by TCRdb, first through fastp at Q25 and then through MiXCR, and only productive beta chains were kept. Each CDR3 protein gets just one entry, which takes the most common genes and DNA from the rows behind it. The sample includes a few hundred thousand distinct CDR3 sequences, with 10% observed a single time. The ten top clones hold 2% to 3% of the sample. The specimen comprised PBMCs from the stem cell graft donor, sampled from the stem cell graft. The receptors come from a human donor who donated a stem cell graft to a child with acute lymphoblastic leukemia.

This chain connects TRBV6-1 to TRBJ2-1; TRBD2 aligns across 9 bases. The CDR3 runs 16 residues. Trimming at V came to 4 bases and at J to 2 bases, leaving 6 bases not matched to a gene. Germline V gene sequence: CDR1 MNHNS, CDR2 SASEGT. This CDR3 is CASSAFSGSAYNEQFF. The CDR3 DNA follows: TGTGCCAGCAGTGCCTTTAGCGGGAGCGCCTACAATGAGCAGTTCTTC.

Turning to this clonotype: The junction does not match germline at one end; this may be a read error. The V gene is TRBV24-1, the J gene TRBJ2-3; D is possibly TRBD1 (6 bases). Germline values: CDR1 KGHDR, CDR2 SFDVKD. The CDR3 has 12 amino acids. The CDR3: CATSEGGRGLQF. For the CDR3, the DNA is TGTGCCACCAGTGAAGGAGGCAGGGGCCTCCAATTT.

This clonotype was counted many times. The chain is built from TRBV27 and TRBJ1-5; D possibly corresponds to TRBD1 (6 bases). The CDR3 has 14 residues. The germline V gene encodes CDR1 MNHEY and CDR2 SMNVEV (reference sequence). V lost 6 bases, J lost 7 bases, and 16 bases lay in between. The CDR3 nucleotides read TGTGCCAGCAGCGTCGGGGGGCAGGTGCAGCCCCAGCATTTT. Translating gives CASSVGGQVQPQHF.

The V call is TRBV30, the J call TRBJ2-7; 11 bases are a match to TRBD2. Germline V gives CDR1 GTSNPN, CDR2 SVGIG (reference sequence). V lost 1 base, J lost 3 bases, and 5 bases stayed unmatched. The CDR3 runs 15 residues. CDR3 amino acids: CAWSETSGNFYEQYF. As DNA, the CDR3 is TGTGCCTGGAGTGAGACTAGCGGGAATTTCTACGAGCAGTACTTC.

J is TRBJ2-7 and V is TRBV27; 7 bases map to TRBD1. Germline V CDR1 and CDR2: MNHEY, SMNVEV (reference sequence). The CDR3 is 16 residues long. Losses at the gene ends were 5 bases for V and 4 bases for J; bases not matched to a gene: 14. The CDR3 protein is CASSPPPGTVLYEQYF. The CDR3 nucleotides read TGTGCCAGCAGTCCGCCCCCCGGGACAGTTTTGTACGAGCAGTACTTC.

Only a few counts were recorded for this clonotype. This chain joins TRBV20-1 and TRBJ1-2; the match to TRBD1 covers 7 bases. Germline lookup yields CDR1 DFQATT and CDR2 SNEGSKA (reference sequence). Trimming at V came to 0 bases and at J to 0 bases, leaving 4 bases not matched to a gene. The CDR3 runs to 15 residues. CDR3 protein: CSARDLTGANYGYTF. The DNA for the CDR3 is TGCAGTGCTAGAGATTTAACAGGGGCTAACTATGGCTACACCTTC.

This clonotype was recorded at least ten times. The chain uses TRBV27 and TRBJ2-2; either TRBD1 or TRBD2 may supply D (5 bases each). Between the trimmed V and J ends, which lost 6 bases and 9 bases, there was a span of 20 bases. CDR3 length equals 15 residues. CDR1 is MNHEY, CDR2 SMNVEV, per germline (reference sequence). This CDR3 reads CASSLLWGSGWELFF. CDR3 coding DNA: TGTGCCAGCAGCCTCCTCTGGGGGTCCGGTTGGGAGCTGTTTTTT.

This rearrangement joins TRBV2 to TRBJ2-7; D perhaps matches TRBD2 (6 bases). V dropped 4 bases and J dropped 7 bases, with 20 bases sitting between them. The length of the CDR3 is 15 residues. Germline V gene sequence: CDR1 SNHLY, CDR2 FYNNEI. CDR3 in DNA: TGTGCCAGCAGTGCTGAAGCTCGAAATGGGGGGGAGCAGTACTTC. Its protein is CASSAEARNGGEQYF.

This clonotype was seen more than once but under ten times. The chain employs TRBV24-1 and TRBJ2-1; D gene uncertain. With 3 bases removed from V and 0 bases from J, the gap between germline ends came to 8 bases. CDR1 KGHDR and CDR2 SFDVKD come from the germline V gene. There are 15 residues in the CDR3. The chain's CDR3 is CATSDVSVSYNEQFF. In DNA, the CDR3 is TGTGCCACCAGTGATGTGAGTGTCTCCTACAATGAGCAGTTCTTC.

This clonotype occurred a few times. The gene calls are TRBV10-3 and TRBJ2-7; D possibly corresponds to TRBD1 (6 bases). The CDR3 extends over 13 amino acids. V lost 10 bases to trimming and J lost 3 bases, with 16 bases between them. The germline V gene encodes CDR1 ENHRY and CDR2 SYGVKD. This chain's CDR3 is CATFSGQIYEQYF. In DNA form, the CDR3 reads TGTGCCACCTTTTCCGGACAGATCTACGAGCAGTACTTC.

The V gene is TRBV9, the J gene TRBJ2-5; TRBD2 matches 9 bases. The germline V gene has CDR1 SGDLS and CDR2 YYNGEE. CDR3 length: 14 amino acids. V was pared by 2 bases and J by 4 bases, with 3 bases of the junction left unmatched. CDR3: CASSVGLARETQYF. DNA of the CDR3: TGTGCCAGCAGCGTTGGACTAGCGCGAGAGACCCAGTACTTC.

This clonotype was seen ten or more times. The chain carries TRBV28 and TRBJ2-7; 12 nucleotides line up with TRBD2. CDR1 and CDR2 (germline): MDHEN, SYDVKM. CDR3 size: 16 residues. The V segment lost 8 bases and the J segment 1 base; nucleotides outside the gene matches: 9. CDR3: CASLSSGGARSYEQYF. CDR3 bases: TGTGCCAGCCTCTCTAGCGGGGGGGCGAGATCCTACGAGCAGTACTTC.

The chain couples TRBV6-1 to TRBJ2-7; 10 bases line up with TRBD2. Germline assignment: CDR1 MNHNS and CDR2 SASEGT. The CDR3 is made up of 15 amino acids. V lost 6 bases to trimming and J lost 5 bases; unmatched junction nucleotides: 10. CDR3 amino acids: CASRPLAGVGNEQYF. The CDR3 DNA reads TGTGCCAGCAGACCTCTAGCGGGAGTAGGCAACGAGCAGTACTTC.

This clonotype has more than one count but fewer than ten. The CDR3 DNA sequence: TGTGCCAGCAGCCCCGGACTAGCGGGAGGGAGGACAGATACGCAGTATTTT. Protein product: CASSPGLAGGRTDTQYF. V and J are TRBV7-3 and TRBJ2-3; 15 nucleotides line up with TRBD2. After removal of 5 bases from V and 3 bases from J, the junction contained 6 bases not matched to a gene. CDR1 is SGHTA and CDR2 is FQGTGA in the germline V gene. The CDR3 covers 17 residues.

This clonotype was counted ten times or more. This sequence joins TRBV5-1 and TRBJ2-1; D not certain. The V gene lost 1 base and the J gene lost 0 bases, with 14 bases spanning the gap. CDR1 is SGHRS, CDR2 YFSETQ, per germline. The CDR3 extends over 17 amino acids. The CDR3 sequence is CASSLNLGASSYNEQFF. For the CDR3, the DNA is TGCGCCAGCAGCTTGAACCTCGGCGCAAGCTCCTACAATGAGCAGTTCTTC. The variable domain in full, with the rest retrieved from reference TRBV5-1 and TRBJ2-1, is KAGVTQTPRYLIKTRGQQVTLSCSPISGHRSVSWYQQTPGQGLQFLFEYFSETQRNKGNFPGRFSGRQFSNSRSEMNVSTLELGDSALYLCASSLNLGASSYNEQFFGPGTRLTVL.

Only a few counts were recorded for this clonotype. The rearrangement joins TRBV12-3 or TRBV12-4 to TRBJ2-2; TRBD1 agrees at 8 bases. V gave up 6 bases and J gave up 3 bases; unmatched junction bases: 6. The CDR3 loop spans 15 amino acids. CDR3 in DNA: TGTGCCAGCAGAAGCAGGGGGCGCGACACCGGGGAGCTGTTTTTT. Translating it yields CASRSRGRDTGELFF.

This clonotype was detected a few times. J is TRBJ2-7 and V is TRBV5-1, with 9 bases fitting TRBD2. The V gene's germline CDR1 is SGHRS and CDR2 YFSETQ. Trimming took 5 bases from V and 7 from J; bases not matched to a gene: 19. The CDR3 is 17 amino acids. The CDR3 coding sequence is TGCGCCAGCAGACAAAACGAGCGGGAGGCCTCCCCGGGGGAGCAGTACTTC. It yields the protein CASRQNEREASPGEQYF.

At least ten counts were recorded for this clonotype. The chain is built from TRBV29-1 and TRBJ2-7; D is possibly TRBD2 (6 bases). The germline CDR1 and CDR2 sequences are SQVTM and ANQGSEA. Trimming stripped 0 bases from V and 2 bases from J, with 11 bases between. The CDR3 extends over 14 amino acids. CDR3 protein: CSVEEHPGAYEQYF. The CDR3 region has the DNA TGCAGCGTTGAAGAACATCCGGGGGCCTACGAGCAGTACTTC.

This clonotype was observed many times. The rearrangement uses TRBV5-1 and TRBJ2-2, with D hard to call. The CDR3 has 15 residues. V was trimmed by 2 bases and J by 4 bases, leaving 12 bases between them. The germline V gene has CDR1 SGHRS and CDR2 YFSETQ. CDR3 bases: TGCGCCAGCAGCTTACCGGGTCCCCGCACCGGGGAGCTGTTTTTT. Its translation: CASSLPGPRTGELFF.

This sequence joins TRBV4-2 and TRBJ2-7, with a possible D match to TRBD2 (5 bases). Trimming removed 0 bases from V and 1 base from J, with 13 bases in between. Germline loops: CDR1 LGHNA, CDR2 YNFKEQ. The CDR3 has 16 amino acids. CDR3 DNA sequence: TGTGCCAGCAGCCAAGATCCGGGCGGAGGTTCCTACGAGCAGTACTTC. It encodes CASSQDPGGGSYEQYF.

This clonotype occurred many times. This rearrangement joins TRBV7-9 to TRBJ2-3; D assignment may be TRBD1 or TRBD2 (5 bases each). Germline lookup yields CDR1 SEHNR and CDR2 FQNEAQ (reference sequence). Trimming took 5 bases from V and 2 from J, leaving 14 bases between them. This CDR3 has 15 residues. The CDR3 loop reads CASSVSGRNTDTQYF. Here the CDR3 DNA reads TGTGCCAGCAGCGTTTCAGGGAGAAACACAGATACGCAGTATTTT.

The CDR3 spells CASSPSGRSDEQYF. In nucleotides, the CDR3 is TGTGCCAGCAGCCCTAGCGGGAGATCGGACGAGCAGTACTTC. The chain has TRBV6-2 or TRBV6-3 and TRBJ2-7; TRBD2 aligns across 10 bases. The V gene end was trimmed by 6 bases and the J gene end by 5 bases; junction bases not matched to a gene: 7. Germline-derived CDR1 and CDR2 are MNHEY and SVGEGT. The CDR3 loop spans 14 amino acids.

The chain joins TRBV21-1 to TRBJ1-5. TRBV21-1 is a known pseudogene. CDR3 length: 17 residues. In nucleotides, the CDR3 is TGTGCCAGCAGCAAAGATAGGAAGATGTATAGCAATCAGCCCCAGCATTTT. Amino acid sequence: CASSKDRKMYSNQPQHF.

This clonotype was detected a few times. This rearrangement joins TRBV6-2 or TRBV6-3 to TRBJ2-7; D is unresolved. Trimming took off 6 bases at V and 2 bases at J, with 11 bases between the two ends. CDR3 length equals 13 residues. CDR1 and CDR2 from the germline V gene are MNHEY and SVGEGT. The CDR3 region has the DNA TGTGCCAGCAGGAGTACTGGACCCTACGAGCAGTACTTC. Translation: CASRSTGPYEQYF.

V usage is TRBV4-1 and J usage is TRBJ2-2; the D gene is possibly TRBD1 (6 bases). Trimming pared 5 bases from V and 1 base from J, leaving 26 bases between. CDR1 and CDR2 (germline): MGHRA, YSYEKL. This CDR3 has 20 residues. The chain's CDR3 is CASSDSVGAGELLNTGELFF. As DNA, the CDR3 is TGCGCCAGCAGCGATTCTGTAGGGGCAGGGGAGCTCTTGAACACCGGGGAGCTGTTTTTT.

The CDR3 DNA reads as TGTGCCAGCAGTTTCGGGGGGCGCGGCATGAACACTGAAGCTTTCTTT. This codes for CASSFGGRGMNTEAFF. J is TRBJ1-1 and V is TRBV28, with D possibly matching TRBD1 (6 bases). CDR1 is MDHEN and CDR2 is SYDVKM in the germline V gene. The CDR3 extends over 16 amino acids. V was trimmed by 3 bases and J by 0 bases, leaving 14 bases between them.